Below, 13 T cell receptor beta chains from the same sample are listed, as sequenced in a study of regulatory T cells in long-lasting Graves disease. Described time point: newly diagnosed GD, antithyroid drugs for less than 3 months. With RNA extracted from PBMCs as input, the TCR library was made. With iRepertoire HTBI primers and Arm-PCR of CDR3 regions, TCR beta libraries were built. One entry per CDR3 protein, called by TCRdb with MiXCR from the multiplex PCR reads. The repertoire holds about 460,000 distinct CDR3 sequences, with 12% to 15% as singletons. The same sample was also used in a study of T cells in Graves' hyperthyroidism and ophthalmopathy.

The sequences come from peripheral blood mononuclear cells (PBMCs), collected at new diagnosis, from a patient treated with antithyroid drugs. The receptor source for this set is a woman aged 45-65 years with Graves disease.

This clonotype has more than one count but fewer than ten. V gene TRBV30 combines with J gene TRBJ2-7; D call uncertain. The CDR3 loop spans 11 amino acids. Germline CDR1 is GTSNPN and CDR2 is SVGIG (reference sequence). The V gene lost 4 bases and the J gene lost 2 bases, with 6 bases spanning the gap. CDR3 residues: CAWTQTYEQYF. CDR3 coding DNA: TGTGCCTGGACACAAACCTACGAGCAGTACTTC.

This clonotype was detected ten times or more. The chain links TRBV28 to TRBJ1-5; D is perhaps TRBD1 (6 bases). The V end lost 6 bases, the J end lost 5 bases, and 11 bases lay between the germline ends. Germline CDR1 and CDR2: MDHEN and SYDVKM. This CDR3 is built from 13 residues. CDR3 amino acids: CASRRTVYQPQHF. As DNA, the CDR3 is TGTGCCAGCAGAAGGACAGTTTATCAGCCCCAGCATTTT.

This clonotype has only a few counts. This chain uses TRBV20-1 with TRBJ2-5, with D perhaps matching TRBD1 (5 bases). The CDR3 is 14 amino acids. Trimming removed 5 bases at V and 5 bases at J, with 18 bases between. Germline CDR1 DFQATT, CDR2 SNEGSKA (reference sequence). The CDR3 DNA is TGCAGTGCTTCAGGCAGGGTAAATGGGGAGACCCAGTACTTC. Translating it yields CSASGRVNGETQYF.

V gene TRBV20-1 combines with J gene TRBJ2-7; D possibly corresponds to TRBD2 (6 bases). The CDR3 loop spans 14 amino acids. The germline gives CDR1 DFQATT, CDR2 SNEGSKA (reference sequence). Trimming took 4 bases from V and 2 from J, leaving 15 bases between them. CDR3 bases: TGCAGTGCTATTAGGCCTTGGGAGGCCTACGAGCAGTACTTC. This gives the protein CSAIRPWEAYEQYF.

Details on this clonotype: A read error is the likely source, as a far larger clone sits one nucleotide away. The rearrangement links TRBV11-1 to TRBJ2-1; TRBD1 matches 8 bases. V dropped 3 bases and J dropped 10; count of bases not matched to a gene: 8. Germline CDR1 is SGHAT and CDR2 is FQDESV (reference sequence). CDR3 length: 14 amino acids. CDR3 coding DNA: TGTGCCAGCAGCTTCGACAGGGGTACCTACGAGCAGTTCTTC. Translating it yields CASSFDRGTYEQFF.

This clonotype has ten or more counts. V and J are TRBV11-2 and TRBJ2-5, with unresolved D. The CDR3 has 13 amino acids. In germline, CDR1 is SGHAT, CDR2 FQNNGV. V lost 4 bases and J lost 0, with 6 bases in between. Here the CDR3 DNA reads TGTGCCAGCAGCTCAGGATACCAAGAGACCCAGTACTTC. It translates to CASSSGYQETQYF. Full variable domain (outside the CDR3, taken from reference TRBV11-2 and TRBJ2-5): EAGVAQSPRYKIIEKRQSVAFWCNPISGHATLYWYQQILGQGPKLLIQFQNNGVVDDSQLPKDRFSAERLKGVDSTLKIQPAKLEDSAVYLCASSSGYQETQYFGPGTRLLVL.

In its sample, this clonotype was seen a few times. V is TRBV6-1 and J is TRBJ2-1; 11 bases are shared with TRBD2. The DNA end is a closer match to TRBJ2-5, so the J assignment may be wrong. The CDR3 is 14 amino acids. Germline CDR1 reads MNHNS; CDR2 reads SASEGT. The DNA for the CDR3 is TGTGCCAGCAAGATACTAGCGGGAGTAGAGACCCAGTACTTC. Translating it yields CASKILAGVETQYF.

This clonotype was seen many times. V and J are TRBV28 and TRBJ1-5; a weak D match, TRBD1 (5 bases). The CDR3 length is 14 residues. Germline CDR1 MDHEN, CDR2 SYDVKM. V shed 6 bases and J shed 6 bases, with 15 bases lying between them. This chain's CDR3 is CASRETGIPQPQHF. In nucleotides, the CDR3 is TGTGCCAGCAGGGAAACAGGAATCCCTCAGCCCCAGCATTTT.

The chain uses TRBV7-3 and TRBJ2-7, with TRBD1 identical over 9 bases. This CDR3 contains 15 residues. J gave up 5 bases and V 0 bases, and 5 bases lay outside the gene matches. CDR1 and CDR2 from the germline V gene are SGHTA and FQGTGA. The CDR3 DNA sequence: TGTGCCAGCAGCTTAACGGGACAGGGACCAGACGAGCAGTACTTC. Protein: CASSLTGQGPDEQYF.

This clonotype was counted ten times or more. The V and J genes are TRBV28 and TRBJ2-7; D ambiguous. The CDR3 consists of 14 residues. Trimming removed 5 bases at V and 5 bases at J, with 16 bases between. Germline CDR1 MDHEN, CDR2 SYDVKM. The CDR3 region is CASSRNVLLNEQYF. CDR3 nucleotide sequence: TGTGCCAGCAGTCGTAATGTATTACTTAACGAGCAGTACTTC. The full variable domain, its missing parts supplied by reference TRBV28 and TRBJ2-7, is DVKVTQSSRYLVKRTGEKVFLECVQDMDHENMFWYRQDPGLGLRLIYFSYDVKMKEKGDIPEGYSVSREKKERFSLILESASTNQTSMYLCASSRNVLLNEQYFGPGTRLTVT.

This clonotype was observed a handful of times. The chain links TRBV9 to TRBJ2-3; perhaps TRBD1 as D (5 bases). Trimming removed 2 bases at V and 0 bases at J, with 13 bases between. The CDR3 sequence is 16 residues long. Germline-derived CDR1 and CDR2 are SGDLS and YYNGEE. The CDR3 protein is CASSVGARVSTDTQYF. The DNA of the CDR3 is TGTGCCAGCAGCGTTGGGGCCAGGGTGAGCACAGATACGCAGTATTTT.

The V and J genes are TRBV6-1 and TRBJ2-4, with TRBD1 matching over 7 bases. The length of the CDR3 is 11 residues. The germline V gene has CDR1 MNHNS and CDR2 SASEGT. V gave up 8 bases and J gave up 6 bases; unmatched junction bases: 1. Here the CDR3 DNA reads TGTGCCAGCGGGGACAGAAACATTCAGTACTTC. Translating gives CASGDRNIQYF.

This clonotype has at least ten counts. The chain joins TRBV6-5 to TRBJ1-1, with a possible D match to TRBD1 (5 bases). Trimming shortened V by 2 bases and J by 12 bases, and 22 bases separated the two germline ends. Per germline, CDR1 MNHEY and CDR2 SVGAGI. CDR3 length: 15 residues. Here the CDR3 reads CASSYSRWGGRKSFF. The DNA for the CDR3 is TGTGCCAGCAGTTACAGCCGGTGGGGCGGTCGGAAGTCTTTCTTT.